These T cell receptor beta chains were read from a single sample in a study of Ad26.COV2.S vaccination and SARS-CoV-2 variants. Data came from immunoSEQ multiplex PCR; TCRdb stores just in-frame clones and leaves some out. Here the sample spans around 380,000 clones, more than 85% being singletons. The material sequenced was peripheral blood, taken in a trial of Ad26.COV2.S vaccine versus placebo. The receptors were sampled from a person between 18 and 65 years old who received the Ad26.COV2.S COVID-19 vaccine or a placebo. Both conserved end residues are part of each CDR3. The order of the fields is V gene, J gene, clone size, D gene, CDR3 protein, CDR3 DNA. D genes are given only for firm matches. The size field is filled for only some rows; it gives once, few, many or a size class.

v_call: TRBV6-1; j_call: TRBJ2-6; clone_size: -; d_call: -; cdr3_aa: CASSDGGSGANVLTF; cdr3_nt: TGTGCCAGCAGTGATGGGGGGTCCGGGGCCAACGTCCTGACTTTC
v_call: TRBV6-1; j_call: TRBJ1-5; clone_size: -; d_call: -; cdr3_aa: CASSEGHDQPQHF; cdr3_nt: TGTGCCAGCAGTGAAGGCCACGATCAGCCCCAGCATTTT
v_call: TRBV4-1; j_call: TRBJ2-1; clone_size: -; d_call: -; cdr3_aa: CASSQLSYNEQFF; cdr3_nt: TGCGCCAGCAGCCAACTCTCTTACAATGAGCAGTTCTTC
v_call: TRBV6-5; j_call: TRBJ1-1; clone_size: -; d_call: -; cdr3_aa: CASSYSRGAEAFF; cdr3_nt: TGTGCCAGCAGTTACTCCCGGGGGGCTGAAGCTTTCTTT
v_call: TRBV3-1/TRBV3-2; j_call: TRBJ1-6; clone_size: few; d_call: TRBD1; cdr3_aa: CASSQGRGTGDSPLHF; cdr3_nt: TGTGCCAGCAGCCAAGGGAGGGGGACAGGGGATTCACCCCTCCACTTT
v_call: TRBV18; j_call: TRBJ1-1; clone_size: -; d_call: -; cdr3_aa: CASSPPGNTEAFF; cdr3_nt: TGTGCCAGCTCACCACCAGGGAACACTGAAGCTTTCTTT
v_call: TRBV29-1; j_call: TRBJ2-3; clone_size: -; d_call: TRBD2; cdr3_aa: CSVDGSGGGRDTQYF; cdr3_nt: TGCAGCGTTGACGGTAGCGGGGGGGGTAGGGATACGCAGTATTTT
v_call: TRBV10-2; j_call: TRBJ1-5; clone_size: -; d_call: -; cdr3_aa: CARMSLGRLSNQPQHF; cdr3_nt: TGCGCCAGAATGTCTCTGGGGAGGTTAAGCAATCAGCCCCAGCATTTT
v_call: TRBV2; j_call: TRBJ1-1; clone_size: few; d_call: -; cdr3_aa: CASRERENTEAFF; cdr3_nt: TGTGCCAGCAGGGAAAGGGAGAACACTGAAGCTTTCTTT
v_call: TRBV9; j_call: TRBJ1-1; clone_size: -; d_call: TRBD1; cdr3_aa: CASSVVSGQGNTEAFF; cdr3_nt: TGTGCCAGCAGCGTAGTCTCTGGACAGGGGAACACTGAAGCTTTCTTT
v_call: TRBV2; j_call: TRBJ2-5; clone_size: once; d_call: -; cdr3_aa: CASSAIGETQYF; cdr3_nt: TGTGCCAGCAGTGCGATTGGAGAGACCCAGTACTTC
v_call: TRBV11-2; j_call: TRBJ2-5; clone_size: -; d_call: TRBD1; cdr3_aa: CASSLGIGQGGETQYF; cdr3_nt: TGTGCCAGCAGCTTAGGAATAGGACAGGGGGGGGAGACCCAGTACTTC
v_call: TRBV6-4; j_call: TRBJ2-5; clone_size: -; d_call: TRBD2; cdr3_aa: CASTPGLAGEETQYF; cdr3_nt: TGTGCCAGCACCCCCGGACTAGCGGGGGAAGAGACCCAGTACTTC
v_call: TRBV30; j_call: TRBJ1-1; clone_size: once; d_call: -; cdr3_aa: CAWRLGFGTEAFF; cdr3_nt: TGTGCCTGGAGGTTGGGATTTGGGACTGAAGCTTTCTTT
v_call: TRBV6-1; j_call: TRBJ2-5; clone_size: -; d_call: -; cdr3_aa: CASSERRVIETQYF; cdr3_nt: TGTGCCAGCAGTGAGAGAAGGGTTATTGAGACCCAGTACTTC
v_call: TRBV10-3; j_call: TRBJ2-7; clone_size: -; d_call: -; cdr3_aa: CAISVTGYEQYF; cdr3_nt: TGTGCCATCAGTGTTACGGGTTACGAGCAGTACTTC
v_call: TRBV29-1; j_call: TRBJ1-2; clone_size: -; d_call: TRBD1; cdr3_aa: CSSTTGGLDYGYTF; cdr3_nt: TGCAGCTCAACGACAGGGGGCCTAGACTATGGCTACACCTTC
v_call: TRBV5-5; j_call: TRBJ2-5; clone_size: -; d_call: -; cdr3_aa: CASSTQGGGSETQYF; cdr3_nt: TGTGCCAGCAGCACACAGGGAGGTGGGTCAGAGACCCAGTACTTC
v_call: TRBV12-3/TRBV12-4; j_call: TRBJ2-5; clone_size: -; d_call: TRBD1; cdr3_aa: CASSLGQGLYF; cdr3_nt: TGTGCCAGCAGTTTAGGACAGGGATTGTACTTC
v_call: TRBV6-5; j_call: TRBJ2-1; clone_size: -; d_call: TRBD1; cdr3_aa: CASRTDRGDANEQFF; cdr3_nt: TGTGCCAGCAGGACAGACAGGGGCGATGCCAATGAGCAGTTCTTC
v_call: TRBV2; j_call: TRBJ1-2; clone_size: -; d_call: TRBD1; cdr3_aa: CASSVQGGRTGYTF; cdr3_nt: TGTGCCAGCAGTGTACAGGGGGGGCGGACTGGCTACACCTTC
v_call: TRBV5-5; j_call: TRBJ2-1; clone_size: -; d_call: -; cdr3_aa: CASWGLGDRNNEQFF; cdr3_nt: TGTGCCAGCTGGGGTCTCGGGGATCGTAACAATGAGCAGTTCTTC
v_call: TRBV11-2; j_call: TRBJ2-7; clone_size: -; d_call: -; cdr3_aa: CASSLTRHPYEQYF; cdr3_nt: TGTGCCAGCAGCTTAACCCGACATCCCTACGAGCAGTACTTC
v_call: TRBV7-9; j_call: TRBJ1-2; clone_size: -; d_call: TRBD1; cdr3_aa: CWLGKPGQGYGYTF; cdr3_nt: TGCTGGCTGGGGAAACCGGGACAGGGCTATGGCTACACCTTC
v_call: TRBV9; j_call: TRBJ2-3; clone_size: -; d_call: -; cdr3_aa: CASSESGGGDTQYF; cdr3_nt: TGTGCCAGCAGCGAATCGGGCGGTGGAGATACGCAGTATTTT
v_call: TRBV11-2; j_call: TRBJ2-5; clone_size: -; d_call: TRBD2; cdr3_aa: CASSRDYQAQETQYF; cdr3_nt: TGTGCCAGCAGCCGGGACTACCAAGCCCAAGAGACCCAGTACTTC
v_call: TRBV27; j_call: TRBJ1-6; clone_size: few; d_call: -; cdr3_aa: CASSYRGDRYSPLHF; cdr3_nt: TGTGCCAGCAGTTATAGGGGGGACCGATATTCACCCCTCCACTTT
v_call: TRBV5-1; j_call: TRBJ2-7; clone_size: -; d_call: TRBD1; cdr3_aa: CASSRGQGTYEQYF; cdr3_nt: TGCGCCAGCAGCAGGGGACAGGGAACCTACGAGCAGTACTTC
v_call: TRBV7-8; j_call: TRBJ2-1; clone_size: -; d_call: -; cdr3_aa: CASSPRRLVDEQFF; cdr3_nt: TGTGCCAGCAGCCCCAGAAGACTAGTCGATGAGCAGTTCTTC
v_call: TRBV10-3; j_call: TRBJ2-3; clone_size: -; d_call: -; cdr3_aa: CAISLTTGTKDRADTQYF; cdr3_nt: TGTGCCATCAGCTTGACTACCGGGACAAAGGATCGGGCAGATACGCAGTATTTT
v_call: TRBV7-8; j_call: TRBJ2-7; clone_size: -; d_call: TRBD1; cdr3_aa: CASSLRPGTAPTGQYF; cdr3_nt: TGTGCCAGCAGCTTGCGGCCTGGGACAGCTCCGACGGGGCAGTACTTC
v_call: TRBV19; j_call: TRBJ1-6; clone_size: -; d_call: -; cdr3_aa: CASSMERVEGSPLHF; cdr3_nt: TGTGCCAGTAGTATGGAGAGGGTCGAGGGTTCACCCCTCCACTTT
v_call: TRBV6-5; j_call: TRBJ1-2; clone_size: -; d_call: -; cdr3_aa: CASSLVANYGYTF; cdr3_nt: TGTGCCAGCAGCCTGGTAGCAAACTATGGCTACACCTTC
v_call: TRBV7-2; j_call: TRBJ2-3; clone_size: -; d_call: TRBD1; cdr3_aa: CASSLDRGSDTQYF; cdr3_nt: TGTGCCAGCAGCTTAGACAGGGGATCAGATACGCAGTATTTT
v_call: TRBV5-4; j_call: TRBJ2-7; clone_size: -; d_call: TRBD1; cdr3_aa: CASSLGTGHFYEQYF; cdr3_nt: TGTGCCAGCAGCTTAGGGACAGGGCATTTTTACGAGCAGTACTTC
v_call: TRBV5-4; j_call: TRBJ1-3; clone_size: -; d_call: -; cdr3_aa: CASSHDSTSGNTIYF; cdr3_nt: TGTGCCAGCAGCCACGACAGTACCTCTGGAAACACCATATATTTT
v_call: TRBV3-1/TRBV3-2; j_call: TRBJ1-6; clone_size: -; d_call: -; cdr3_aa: CASSQEVRARSPLHF; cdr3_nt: TGTGCCAGCAGCCAAGAGGTCAGGGCAAGGTCACCCCTCCACTTT
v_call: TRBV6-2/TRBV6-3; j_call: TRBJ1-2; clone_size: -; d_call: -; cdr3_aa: CASSYPKAFGYTF; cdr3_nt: TGTGCCAGCAGTTACCCGAAGGCATTTGGCTACACCTTC
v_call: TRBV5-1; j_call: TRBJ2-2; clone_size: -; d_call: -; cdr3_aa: CASSLVGAPGELFF; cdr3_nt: TGCGCCAGCAGCTTGGTGGGGGCCCCCGGGGAGCTGTTTTTT
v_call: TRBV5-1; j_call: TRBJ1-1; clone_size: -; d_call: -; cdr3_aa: CASSRRQTGTEAFF; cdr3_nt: TGCGCCAGCAGCCGTCGTCAAACGGGGACTGAAGCTTTCTTT